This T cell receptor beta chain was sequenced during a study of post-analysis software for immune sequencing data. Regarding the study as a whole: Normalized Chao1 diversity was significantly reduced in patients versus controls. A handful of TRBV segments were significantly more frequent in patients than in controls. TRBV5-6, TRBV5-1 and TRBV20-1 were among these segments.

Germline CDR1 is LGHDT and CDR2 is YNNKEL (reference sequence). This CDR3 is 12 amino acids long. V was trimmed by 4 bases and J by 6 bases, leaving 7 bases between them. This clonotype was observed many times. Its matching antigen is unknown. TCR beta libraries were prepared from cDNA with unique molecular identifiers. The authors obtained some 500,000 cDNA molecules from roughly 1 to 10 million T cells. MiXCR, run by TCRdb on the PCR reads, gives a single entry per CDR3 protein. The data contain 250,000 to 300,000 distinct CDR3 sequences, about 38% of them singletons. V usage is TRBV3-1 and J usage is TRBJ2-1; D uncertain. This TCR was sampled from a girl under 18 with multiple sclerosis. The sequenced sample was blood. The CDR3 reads CASSPLGNEQFF. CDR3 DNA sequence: TGTGCCAGCAGCCCTTTAGGCAATGAGCAGTTCTTC.